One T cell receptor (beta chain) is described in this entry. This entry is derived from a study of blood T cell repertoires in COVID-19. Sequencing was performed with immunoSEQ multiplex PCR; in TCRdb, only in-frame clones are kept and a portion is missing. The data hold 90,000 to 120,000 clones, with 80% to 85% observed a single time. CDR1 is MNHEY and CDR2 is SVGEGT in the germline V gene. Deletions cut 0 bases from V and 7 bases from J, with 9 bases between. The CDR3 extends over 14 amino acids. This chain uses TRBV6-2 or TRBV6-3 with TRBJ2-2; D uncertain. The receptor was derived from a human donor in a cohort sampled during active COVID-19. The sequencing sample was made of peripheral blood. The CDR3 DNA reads TGTGCCAGCAGTTACTCGACAATATTCGGGGAGCTGTTTTTT. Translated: CASSYSTIFGELFF.